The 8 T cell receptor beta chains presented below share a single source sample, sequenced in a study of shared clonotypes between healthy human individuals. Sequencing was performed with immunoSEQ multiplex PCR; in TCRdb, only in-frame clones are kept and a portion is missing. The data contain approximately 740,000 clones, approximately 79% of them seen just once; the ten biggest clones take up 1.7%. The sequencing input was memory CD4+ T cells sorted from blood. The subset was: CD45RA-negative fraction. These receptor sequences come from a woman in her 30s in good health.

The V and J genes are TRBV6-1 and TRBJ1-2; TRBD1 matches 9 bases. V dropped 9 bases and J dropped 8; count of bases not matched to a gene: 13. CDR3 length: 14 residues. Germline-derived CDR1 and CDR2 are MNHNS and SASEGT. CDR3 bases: TGTGCCAGTTCTTCCGGGACAGGGATTAGCGGCTACACCTTC. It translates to CASSSGTGISGYTF.

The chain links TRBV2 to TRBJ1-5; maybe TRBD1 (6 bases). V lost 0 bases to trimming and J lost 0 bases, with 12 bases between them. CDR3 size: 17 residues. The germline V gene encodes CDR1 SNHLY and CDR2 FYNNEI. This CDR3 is CASSEAPGAFSNQPQHF. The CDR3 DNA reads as TGTGCCAGCAGTGAAGCGCCAGGGGCCTTTAGCAATCAGCCCCAGCATTTT.

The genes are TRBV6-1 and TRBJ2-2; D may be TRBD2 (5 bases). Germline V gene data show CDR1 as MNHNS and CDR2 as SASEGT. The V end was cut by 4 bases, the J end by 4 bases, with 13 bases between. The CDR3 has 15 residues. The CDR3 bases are TGTGCCAGCAGTGTCCAGCGGTGGGGCACCGGGGAGCTGTTTTTT. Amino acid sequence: CASSVQRWGTGELFF.

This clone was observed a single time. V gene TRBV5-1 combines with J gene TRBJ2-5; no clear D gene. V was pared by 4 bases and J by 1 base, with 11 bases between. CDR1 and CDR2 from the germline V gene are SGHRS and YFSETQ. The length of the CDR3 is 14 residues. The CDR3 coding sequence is TGCGCCAGCAGCGCCAGATCCGGCCAAGAGACCCAGTACTTC. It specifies CASSARSGQETQYF.

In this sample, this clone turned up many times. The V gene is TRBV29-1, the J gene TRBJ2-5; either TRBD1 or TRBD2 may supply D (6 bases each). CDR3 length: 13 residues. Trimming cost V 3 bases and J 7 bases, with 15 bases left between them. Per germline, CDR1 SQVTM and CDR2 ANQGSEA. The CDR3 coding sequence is TGCAGCGTTGATTTAGCAGGGGAGGTGACCCAGTACTTC. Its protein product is CSVDLAGEVTQYF. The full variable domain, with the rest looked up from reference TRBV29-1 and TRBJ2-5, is SAVISQKPSRDICQRGTSLTIQCQVDSQVTMMFWYRQQPGQSLTLIATANQGSEATYESGFVIDKFPISRPNLTFSTLTVSNMSPEDSSIYLCSVDLAGEVTQYFGPGTRLLVL.

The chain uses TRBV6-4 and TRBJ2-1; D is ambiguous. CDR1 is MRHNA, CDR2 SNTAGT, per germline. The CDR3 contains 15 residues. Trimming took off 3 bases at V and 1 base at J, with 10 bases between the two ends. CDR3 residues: CASSERTTSYNEQFF. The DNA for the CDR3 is TGTGCCAGCAGTGAACGGACGACGTCCTACAATGAGCAGTTCTTC.

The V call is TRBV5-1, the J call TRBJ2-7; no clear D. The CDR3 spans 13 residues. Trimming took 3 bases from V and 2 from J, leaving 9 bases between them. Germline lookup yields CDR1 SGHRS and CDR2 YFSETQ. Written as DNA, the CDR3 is TGCGCCAGCAGCTCCAACGTGCCCTACGAGCAGTACTTC. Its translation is CASSSNVPYEQYF.

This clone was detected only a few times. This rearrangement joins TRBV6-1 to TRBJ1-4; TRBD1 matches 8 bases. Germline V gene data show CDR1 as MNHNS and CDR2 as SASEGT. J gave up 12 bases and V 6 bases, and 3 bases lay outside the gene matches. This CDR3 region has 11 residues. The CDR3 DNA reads TGTGCCAGCAGCTCAGGGGGCGAACTGTTTTTT. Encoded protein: CASSSGGELFF.